The sequence of this T cell receptor beta chain was determined in a study of T cell changes during pregnancy in multiple sclerosis. The CDR3 runs to 14 residues. Germline assignment: CDR1 SGHRS and CDR2 YFSETQ. The V end lost 0 bases, the J end lost 4 bases, and 8 bases lay between the germline ends. TCRdb's table, derived via immunoSEQ multiplex PCR, lists solely in-frame clones and lacks some. This sample has more than 50,000 clones, with more than 90% found just once. The sample here was peripheral blood, taken after pregnancy. This chain links TRBV5-1 with TRBJ2-1; a weak D match, TRBD2 (6 bases). The origin of this receptor is a female donor in good health, enrolled as a control in a pregnancy study. CDR3 sequence (DNA): TGCGCCAGCAGCTTGGATCGGGGGTACAATGAGCAGTTCTTC. It specifies CASSLDRGYNEQFF.